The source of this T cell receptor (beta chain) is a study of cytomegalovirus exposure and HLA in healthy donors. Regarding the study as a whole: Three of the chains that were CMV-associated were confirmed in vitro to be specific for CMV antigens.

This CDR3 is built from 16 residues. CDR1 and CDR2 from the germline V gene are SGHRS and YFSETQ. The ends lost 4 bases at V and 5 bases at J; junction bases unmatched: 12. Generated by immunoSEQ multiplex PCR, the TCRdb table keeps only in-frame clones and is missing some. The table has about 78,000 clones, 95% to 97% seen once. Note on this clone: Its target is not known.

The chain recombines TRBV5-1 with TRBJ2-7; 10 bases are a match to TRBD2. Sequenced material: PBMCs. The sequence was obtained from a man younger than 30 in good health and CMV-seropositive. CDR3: CASSGSSGSSLNEQYF. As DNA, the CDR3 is TGCGCCAGCAGCGGATCTAGCGGGAGTTCATTGAACGAGCAGTACTTC.